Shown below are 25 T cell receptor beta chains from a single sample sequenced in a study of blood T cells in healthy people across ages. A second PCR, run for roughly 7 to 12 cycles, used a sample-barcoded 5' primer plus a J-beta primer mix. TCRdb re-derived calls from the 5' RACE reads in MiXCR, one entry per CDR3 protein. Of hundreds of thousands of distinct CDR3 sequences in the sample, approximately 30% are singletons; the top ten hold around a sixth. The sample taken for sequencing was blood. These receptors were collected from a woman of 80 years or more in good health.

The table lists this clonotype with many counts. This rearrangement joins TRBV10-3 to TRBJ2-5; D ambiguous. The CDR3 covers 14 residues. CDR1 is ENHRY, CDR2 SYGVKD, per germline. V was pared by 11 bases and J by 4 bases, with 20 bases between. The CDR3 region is CAVKDSTGGETQYF. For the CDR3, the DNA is TGTGCCGTTAAAGACTCCACGGGCGGAGAGACCCAGTACTTC.

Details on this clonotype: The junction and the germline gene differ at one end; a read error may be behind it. The CDR3 region has the DNA TGTGCCAGCAACGTAGCCGGGACACTAAGCTCTGGGGCCAACGTCCTGACTTTC. It translates to CASNVAGTLSSGANVLTF. The gene calls are TRBV9 and TRBJ2-6; a weak D match, TRBD1 (6 bases). CDR3 length equals 18 residues. CDR1 is SGDLS and CDR2 is YYNGEE in the germline V gene.

The CDR3 coding sequence is TGTGCCTGGGAGGGGACCCCCGGGTACAATGAGCAGTACTTC. This gives the protein CAWEGTPGYNEQYF. J is TRBJ2-1 and V is TRBV30, with D perhaps TRBD1 or TRBD2 (5 bases each). The closer fit of TRBJ2-7 to the DNA end suggests the J call may be wrong. From germline, CDR1 is GTSNPN and CDR2 SVGIG (reference sequence). The CDR3 is 14 residues long.

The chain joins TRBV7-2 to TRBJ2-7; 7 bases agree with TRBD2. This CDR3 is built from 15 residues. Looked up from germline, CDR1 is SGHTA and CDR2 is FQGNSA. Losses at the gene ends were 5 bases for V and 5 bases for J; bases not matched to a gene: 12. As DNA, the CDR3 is TGTGCCAGCAGCACCCAAGCGGGGCCGCTGGACGAGCAGTACTTC. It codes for CASSTQAGPLDEQYF.

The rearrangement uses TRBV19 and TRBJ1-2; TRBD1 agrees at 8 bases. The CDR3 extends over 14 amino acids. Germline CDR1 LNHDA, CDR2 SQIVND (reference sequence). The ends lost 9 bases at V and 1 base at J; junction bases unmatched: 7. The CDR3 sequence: CASKPTGVNYGYTF. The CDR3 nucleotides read TGTGCCAGCAAACCGACAGGGGTTAACTATGGCTACACCTTC. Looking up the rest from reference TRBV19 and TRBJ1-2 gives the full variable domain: DGGITQSPKYLFRKEGQNVTLSCEQNLNHDAMYWYRQDPGQGLRLIYYSQIVNDFQKGDIAEGYSVSREKKESFPLTVTSAQKNPTAFYLCASKPTGVNYGYTFGSGTRLTVV.

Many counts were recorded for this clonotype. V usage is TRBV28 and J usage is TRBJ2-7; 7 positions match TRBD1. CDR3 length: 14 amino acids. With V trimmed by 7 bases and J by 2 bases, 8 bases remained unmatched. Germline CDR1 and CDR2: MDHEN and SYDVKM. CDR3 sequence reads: CASTLTGTPYEQYF. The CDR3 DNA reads TGTGCCAGCACCCTGACAGGGACCCCCTACGAGCAGTACTTC.

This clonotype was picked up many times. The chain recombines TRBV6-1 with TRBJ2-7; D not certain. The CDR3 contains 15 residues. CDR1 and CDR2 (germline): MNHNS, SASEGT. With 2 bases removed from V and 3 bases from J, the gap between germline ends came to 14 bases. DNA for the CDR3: TGTGCCAGCAGTGAAATCCGTGGCAGACTCTACGAGCAGTACTTC. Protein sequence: CASSEIRGRLYEQYF.

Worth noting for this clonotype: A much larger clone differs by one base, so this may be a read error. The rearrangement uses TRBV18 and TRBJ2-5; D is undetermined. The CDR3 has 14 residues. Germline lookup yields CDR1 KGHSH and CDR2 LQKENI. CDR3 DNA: TGTGCCAACTCACCGGAGACAAGTAGAACGACCCAGTACTTC. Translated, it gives CANSPETSRTTQYF.

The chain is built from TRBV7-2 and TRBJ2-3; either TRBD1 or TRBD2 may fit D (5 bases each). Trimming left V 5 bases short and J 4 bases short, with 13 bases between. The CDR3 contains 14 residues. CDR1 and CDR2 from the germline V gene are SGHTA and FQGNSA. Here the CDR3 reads CASSRDGAADTQYF. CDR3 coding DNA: TGTGCCAGCAGCCGTGACGGGGCAGCAGATACGCAGTATTTT.

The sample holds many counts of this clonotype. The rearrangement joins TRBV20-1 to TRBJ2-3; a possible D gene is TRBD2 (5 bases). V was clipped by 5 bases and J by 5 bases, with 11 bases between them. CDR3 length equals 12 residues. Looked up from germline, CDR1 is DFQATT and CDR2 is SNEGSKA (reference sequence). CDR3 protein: CSALPGLDTQYF. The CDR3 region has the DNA TGCAGTGCTCTGCCTGGACTAGATACGCAGTATTTT.

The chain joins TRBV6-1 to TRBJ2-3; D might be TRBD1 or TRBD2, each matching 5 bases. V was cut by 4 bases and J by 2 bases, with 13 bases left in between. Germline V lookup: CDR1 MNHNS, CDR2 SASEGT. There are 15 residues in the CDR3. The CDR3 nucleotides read TGTGCCAGCAGTGGACGGGGCCCGATCACAGATACGCAGTATTTT. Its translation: CASSGRGPITDTQYF.

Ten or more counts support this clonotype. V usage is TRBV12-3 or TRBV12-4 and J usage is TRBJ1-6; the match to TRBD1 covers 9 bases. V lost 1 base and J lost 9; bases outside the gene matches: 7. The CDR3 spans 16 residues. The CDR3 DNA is TGTGCCAGCAGTTTAGTTATGGCGACAGGGGGTTCACCCCTCCACTTT. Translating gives CASSLVMATGGSPLHF.

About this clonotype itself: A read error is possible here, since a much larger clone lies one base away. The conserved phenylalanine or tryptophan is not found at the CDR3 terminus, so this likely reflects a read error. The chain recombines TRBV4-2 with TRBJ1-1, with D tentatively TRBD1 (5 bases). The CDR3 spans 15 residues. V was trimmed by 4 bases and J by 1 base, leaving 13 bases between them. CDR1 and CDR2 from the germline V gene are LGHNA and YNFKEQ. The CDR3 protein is CASSPRGTPNTEAFL. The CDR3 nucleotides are TGTGCCAGCAGCCCCCGAGGGACGCCGAACACTGAAGCTTTCCTT.

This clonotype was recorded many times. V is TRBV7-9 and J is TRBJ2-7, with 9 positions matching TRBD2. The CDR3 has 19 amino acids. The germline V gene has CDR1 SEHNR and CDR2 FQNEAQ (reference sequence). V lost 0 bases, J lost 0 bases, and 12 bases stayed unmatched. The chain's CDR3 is CASSLAPSSGGLSSYEQYF. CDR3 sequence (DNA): TGTGCCAGCAGCTTAGCCCCGAGCAGCGGGGGGCTTAGCTCCTACGAGCAGTACTTC.

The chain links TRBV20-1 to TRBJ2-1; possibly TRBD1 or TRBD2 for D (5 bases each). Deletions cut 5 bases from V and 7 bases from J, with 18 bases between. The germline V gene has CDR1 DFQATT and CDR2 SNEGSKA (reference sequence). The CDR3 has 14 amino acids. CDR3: CSAVTGPGVNEQFF. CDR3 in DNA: TGCAGTGCTGTGACGGGGCCCGGAGTAAATGAGCAGTTCTTC.

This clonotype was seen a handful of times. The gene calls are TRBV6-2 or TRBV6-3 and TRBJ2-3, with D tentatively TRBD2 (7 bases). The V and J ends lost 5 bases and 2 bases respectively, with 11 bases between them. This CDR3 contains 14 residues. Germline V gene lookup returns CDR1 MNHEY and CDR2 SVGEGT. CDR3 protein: CASSNGGATDTQYF. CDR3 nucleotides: TGTGCCAGCAGTAATGGGGGGGCCACAGATACGCAGTATTTT.

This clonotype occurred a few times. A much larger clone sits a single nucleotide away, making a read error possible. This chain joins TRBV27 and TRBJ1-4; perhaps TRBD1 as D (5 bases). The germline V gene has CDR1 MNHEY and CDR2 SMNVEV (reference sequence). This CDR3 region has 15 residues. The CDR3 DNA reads TGTGCCAGCAGTCCTTACGGGACGGGTAATGAAAAACGGTTTTTT. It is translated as CASSPYGTGNEKRFF.

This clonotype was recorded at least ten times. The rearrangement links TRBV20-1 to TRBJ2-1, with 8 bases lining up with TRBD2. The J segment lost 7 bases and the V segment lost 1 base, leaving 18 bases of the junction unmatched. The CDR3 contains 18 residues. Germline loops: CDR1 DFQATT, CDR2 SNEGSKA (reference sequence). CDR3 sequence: CSARATEWRGVLGNEQFF. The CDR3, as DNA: TGCAGTGCTAGAGCGACGGAGTGGCGGGGGGTTCTGGGAAATGAGCAGTTCTTC.

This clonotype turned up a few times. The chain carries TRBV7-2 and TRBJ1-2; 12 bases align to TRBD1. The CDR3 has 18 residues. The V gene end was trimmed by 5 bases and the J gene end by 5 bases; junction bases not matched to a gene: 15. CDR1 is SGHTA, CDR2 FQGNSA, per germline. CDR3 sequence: CASSRTGTGGPSGYGYTF. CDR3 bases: TGTGCCAGCAGCCGAACAGGGACAGGGGGCCCGAGTGGGTATGGCTACACCTTC.

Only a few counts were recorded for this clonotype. CDR3 DNA: TGTGCCAGCAGGGAGGCGGGACTGAATAATGAAAAACTGTTTTTT. Encoded protein: CASREAGLNNEKLFF. The V and J genes are TRBV6-6 and TRBJ1-4, with D perhaps matching TRBD1 (5 bases). V lost 6 bases and J lost 4, with 15 bases in between. The V gene's germline CDR1 is MNHNY and CDR2 SVGAGI (reference sequence). The CDR3 length is 15 residues.

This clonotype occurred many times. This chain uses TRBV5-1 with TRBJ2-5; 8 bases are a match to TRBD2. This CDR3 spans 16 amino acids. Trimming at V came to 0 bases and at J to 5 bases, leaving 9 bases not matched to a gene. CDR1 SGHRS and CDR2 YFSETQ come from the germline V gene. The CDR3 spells CASSLAQRGGRETQYF. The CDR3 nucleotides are TGCGCCAGCAGCTTGGCCCAACGGGGGGGCCGGGAGACCCAGTACTTC.

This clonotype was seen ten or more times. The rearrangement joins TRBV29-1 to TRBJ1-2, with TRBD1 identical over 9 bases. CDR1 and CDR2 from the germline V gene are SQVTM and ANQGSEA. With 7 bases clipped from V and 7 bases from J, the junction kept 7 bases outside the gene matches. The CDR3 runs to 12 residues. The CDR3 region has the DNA TGCAGCGCCGCTACAGGGGGCTCTGGCTACACCTTC. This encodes CSAATGGSGYTF.

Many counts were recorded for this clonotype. In DNA, the CDR3 is TGTGCCAGCAGCCCCCTTATGGTGTCCGAGCAGTACTTC. It is translated as CASSPLMVSEQYF. The genes are TRBV7-6 and TRBJ2-7; D gene ambiguous. The V gene lost 5 bases and the J gene lost 6 bases, with 14 bases spanning the gap. Per the germline V gene, CDR1 is SGHVS and CDR2 is FNYEAQ. The CDR3 contains 13 residues. Supplemented by reference TRBV7-6 and TRBJ2-7, the full variable domain reads GAGVSQSPRYKVTKRGQDVALRCDPISGHVSLYWYRQALGQGPEFLTYFNYEAQQDKSGLPNDRFSAERPEGSISTLTIQRTEQRDSAMYRCASSPLMVSEQYFGPGTRLTVT.

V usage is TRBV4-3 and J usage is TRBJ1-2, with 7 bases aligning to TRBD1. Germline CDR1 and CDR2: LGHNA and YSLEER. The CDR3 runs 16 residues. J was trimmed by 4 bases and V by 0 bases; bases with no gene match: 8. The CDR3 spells CASSQESQGGTYGYTF. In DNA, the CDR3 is TGCGCCAGCAGCCAAGAGAGCCAGGGGGGAACCTATGGCTACACCTTC.

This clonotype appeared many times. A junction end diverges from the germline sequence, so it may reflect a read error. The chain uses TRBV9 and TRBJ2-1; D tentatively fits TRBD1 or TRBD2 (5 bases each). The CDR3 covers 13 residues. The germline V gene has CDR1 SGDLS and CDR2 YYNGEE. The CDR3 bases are TGCGCCAGCAGCGTGGGACCCTACAATGAGCAGTTCTTC. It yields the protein CASSVGPYNEQFF.